This paragraph reports one T cell receptor (beta chain). This clone was recorded a few times. Its recognized antigen is unknown. No base quality information exists; no much larger clone differs at one position. Each collaborating institution followed its own protocols to collect whole blood in K2EDTA tubes. Collaborator samples were shipped for TCRbeta analysis as frozen whole blood, isolated PBMCs, or DNA extracted from either sample type. TCRbeta CDR3 regions were amplified from genomic DNA using the immunoSEQ Assay, a bias-controlled multiplex PCR. The original pipeline was this. The number of nucleated cells in each sample was estimated by amplification of reference gene primers within the assay. To quantify the absolute abundance of each unique TCRbeta CDR3 rearrangement, sequence reads were collapsed and filtered. For each sample, productive Simpson clonality was calculated as the square root of Simpson's diversity index over productive rearrangements. In TCRdb, the immuneACCESS table is reduced to in-frame sequences with V and J assigned. These tables do not hold every clone; where another copy was compared, an unresolved V gene accounts for under half, and the others remain unexplained. V and J calls and clone size are as listed in that table; D and trimming were resolved from the DNA. The sample table shows about 190,000 clones, and around 80% are seen once. 12% of the sample is taken by the ten largest.

These data are taken from a study of blood T cell repertoires in COVID-19 (dated by TCRdb to the early 2020s). Some background on the complete study: Collaborator samples came from the United States, Italy and Spain and covered acute and convalescent phases of COVID-19. Where available, HLA class I and class II types were obtained from metadata supplied by the sample provider rather than from assay-based typing. The samples were drawn from the first 160 participants of the ongoing ImmuneRACE study and from roughly 1,300 subjects provided by 6 global collaborators. Nearly every sample came with metadata listing a de-identified subject ID, COVID-19 status, age in years and sex. Deeply sampled blood TCRbeta repertoires from subjects exposed to, actively infected with, or recovered from COVID-19 were included in the dataset. The repertoires were made available in a free public database intended to serve as a resource for research on the immune response to SARS-CoV-2. The material from the prospective study consisted of cDNA or gDNA derived from T cells, B-cell-depleted T cells, or PBMCs.

The CDR3 covers 13 residues, taking in both the cysteine and the phenylalanine. Only the CDR3 region is kept as DNA, spanning 39 bases read in frame from base 1. CDR1 is given as MDHEN and CDR2 as SYDVKM, both from the germline V gene. The junction carries 6 bases between V and J, which are trimmed by 5 bases and 4 bases respectively. General findings and caveats noted by the study authors: The amount of clinical and demographic metadata varied by source and participant and was provided uncurated.

The TCR sequence derives from a woman between 50 and 59 years old with acute or convalescent COVID-19. The chain employs TRBV28 and TRBJ1-6, with no confidently assigned D gene. The sequenced sample consisted of peripheral blood. The DNA sequence is given as TGTGCCAGCAGTACACCGTATAATTCACCCCTCCACTTT. The resulting protein is CASSTPYNSPLHF.